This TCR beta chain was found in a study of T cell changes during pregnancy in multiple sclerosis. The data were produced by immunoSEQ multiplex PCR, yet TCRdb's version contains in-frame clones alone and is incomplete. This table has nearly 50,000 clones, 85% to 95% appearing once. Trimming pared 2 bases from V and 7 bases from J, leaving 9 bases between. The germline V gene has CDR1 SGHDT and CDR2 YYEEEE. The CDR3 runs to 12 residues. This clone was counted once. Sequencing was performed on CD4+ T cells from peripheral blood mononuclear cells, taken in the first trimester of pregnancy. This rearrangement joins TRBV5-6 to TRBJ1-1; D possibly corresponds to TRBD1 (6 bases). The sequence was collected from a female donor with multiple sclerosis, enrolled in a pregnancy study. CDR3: CASSLQGFEAFF. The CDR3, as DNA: TGTGCCAGCAGCTTACAGGGATTTGAAGCTTTCTTT.